This entry lists 26 T cell receptor beta chains sequenced from one sample in a study of shared clonotypes between healthy human individuals. The repertoire was sequenced with immunoSEQ multiplex PCR; TCRdb's copy has only in-frame clones and lacks some. Among 740,000 or so clones listed, around four fifths were seen once. The specimen was memory CD4+ T cells sorted from blood. The subset is: CD45RA-negative fraction. The receptors here all came from a woman in her twenties or thirties in good health.

The chain couples TRBV2 to TRBJ2-7, with a weak D call TRBD1 (5 bases). The CDR3 covers 14 residues. From germline, CDR1 is SNHLY and CDR2 FYNNEI. V was shortened by 8 bases and J by 0 bases, with 14 bases between the two germline ends. The DNA of the CDR3 is TGTGCCAGCGTAAGACAGCCTCTCTCCTACGAGCAGTACTTC. Residues: CASVRQPLSYEQYF.

V gene TRBV5-4 combines with J gene TRBJ2-4; D possibly uses TRBD1 or TRBD2 (6 bases each). V gave up 6 bases and J gave up 9 bases, with 13 bases separating them. Germline V gene sequence: CDR1 SGHNT, CDR2 YYREEE (reference sequence). The CDR3 has 12 residues. The CDR3 sequence is CASTTSRGIQYF. CDR3 nucleotides: TGTGCCAGCACCACTAGCAGGGGCATTCAGTACTTC. Using reference TRBV5-4 and TRBJ2-4 for the parts outside the CDR3, the full variable domain is ETGVTQSPTHLIKTRGQQVTLRCSSQSGHNTVSWYQQALGQGPQFIFQYYREEENGRGNFPPRFSGLQFPNYSSELNVNALELDDSALYLCASTTSRGIQYFGAGTRLSVL.

The chain uses TRBV27 and TRBJ1-5; the D gene is possibly TRBD1 (5 bases). The CDR3 contains 17 residues. V shed 6 bases and J shed 0 bases, with 18 bases lying between them. Germline values: CDR1 MNHEY, CDR2 SMNVEV (reference sequence). The CDR3 DNA reads as TGTGCCAGCAGGCCAAAGATCGACAGCTATAGCAATCAGCCCCAGCATTTT. Translation gives CASRPKIDSYSNQPQHF.

The chain combines TRBV6-1 with TRBJ2-5; no clear D. V was pared by 9 bases and J by 0 bases, with 14 bases between. The CDR3 loop spans 14 amino acids. Germline values: CDR1 MNHNS, CDR2 SASEGT. Here the CDR3 reads CASTDGWYQETQYF. The CDR3 DNA is TGTGCCAGTACGGACGGATGGTACCAAGAGACCCAGTACTTC.

The CDR3, as DNA: TGTGCCAGCAGTTTGCCAATGGCAGGGGGCCTAGGCAATCAGCCCCAGCATTTT. Its translation is CASSLPMAGGLGNQPQHF. V gene TRBV28 combines with J gene TRBJ1-5; 8 positions match TRBD1. Losses at the gene ends were 3 bases for V and 2 bases for J; bases not matched to a gene: 12. This CDR3 is 18 amino acids long. CDR1 MDHEN and CDR2 SYDVKM come from the germline V gene.

The rearrangement links TRBV10-2 to TRBJ1-2; D call uncertain. Germline V lookup: CDR1 WSHSY, CDR2 SAAADI. Trimming removed 9 bases from V and 8 bases from J, with 16 bases in between. This CDR3 is built from 12 residues. CDR3 in DNA: TGCGCCAGTAGACGGGAGCTCTCGGGCTACACCTTC. Residues: CASRRELSGYTF.

J is TRBJ2-5 and V is TRBV28; 8 bases agree with TRBD1. Trimming removed 6 bases from V and 4 bases from J; junction bases left unmatched: 7. The CDR3 extends over 14 amino acids. The V gene's germline CDR1 is MDHEN and CDR2 SYDVKM. CDR3 nucleotides: TGTGCCAGCAGGAGAGGACAGGGTTTAGAGACCCAGTACTTC. Translation: CASRRGQGLETQYF. Filled out from reference TRBV28 and TRBJ2-5, the complete variable domain reads DVKVTQSSRYLVKRTGEKVFLECVQDMDHENMFWYRQDPGLGLRLIYFSYDVKMKEKGDIPEGYSVSREKKERFSLILESASTNQTSMYLCASRRGQGLETQYFGPGTRLLVL.

The genes are TRBV28 and TRBJ1-2, with TRBD1 identical over 10 bases. The CDR3 contains 14 residues. V shed 10 bases, J shed 7 bases, and the junction held 12 bases outside the gene matches. From germline, CDR1 is MDHEN and CDR2 SYDVKM. CDR3 in DNA: TGTGCCACAACCTTACGACAGGGGGCGCGTGGCTACACCTTC. Protein product: CATTLRQGARGYTF.

CDR3 protein: CASSPGTSGSHVEQYF. The CDR3 DNA is TGTGCCAGCAGCCCCGGGACTAGCGGGAGTCACGTCGAGCAGTACTTC. J is TRBJ2-7 and V is TRBV7-9, with 14 bases matching TRBD2. The germline CDR1 and CDR2 sequences are SEHNR and FQNEAQ (reference sequence). This CDR3 contains 16 residues. Trimming removed 5 bases from V and 6 bases from J; junction bases left unmatched: 9.

A single count supports this clone. The junction departs from germline at one end; a sequencing error may be responsible. The chain combines TRBV5-4 with TRBJ2-7; D gene unclear. CDR1 and CDR2 from the germline V gene are SGHNT and YYREEE (reference sequence). The CDR3 totals 13 residues. The CDR3 DNA is TGTGCCAGCAGTTTGGAATGGGGTTACGAGCAGTACTTC. This translates into CASSLEWGYEQYF.

This sequence joins TRBV11-1 and TRBJ2-1; TRBD2 matches at 7 bases. Per germline, CDR1 SGHAT and CDR2 FQDESV (reference sequence). The CDR3 has 16 amino acids. After removal of 2 bases from V and 4 bases from J, the junction contained 8 bases not matched to a gene. This CDR3 is CASSLSEGRGYNEQFF. DNA of the CDR3: TGTGCCAGCAGCTTATCCGAGGGGAGGGGATACAATGAGCAGTTCTTC.

This chain links TRBV4-1 with TRBJ1-5; tentatively, D is TRBD1 (6 bases). Trimming pared 0 bases from V and 6 bases from J, leaving 15 bases between. CDR1 MGHRA and CDR2 YSYEKL come from the germline V gene. The CDR3 is 16 amino acids. The CDR3 DNA sequence: TGCGCCAGCAGCCAAGATCCCGGGGGCGCGGGTCAGCCCCAGCATTTT. Protein product: CASSQDPGGAGQPQHF.

The V gene is TRBV2, the J gene TRBJ1-2; 7 bases map to TRBD1. Trimming removed 6 bases from V and 11 bases from J; junction bases left unmatched: 15. This CDR3 contains 14 residues. The germline V gene encodes CDR1 SNHLY and CDR2 FYNNEI. The CDR3, as DNA: TGTGCCAGCAGAGCAACCGGGGACAGTACGGCTTACACCTTC. Translated, it gives CASRATGDSTAYTF.

This clone has more than one count but fewer than ten. The chain recombines TRBV4-1 with TRBJ2-5; TRBD2 might be the D (6 bases). V was clipped by 5 bases and J by 1 base, with 17 bases between them. The germline gives CDR1 MGHRA, CDR2 YSYEKL. The length of the CDR3 is 16 residues. CDR3 nucleotide sequence: TGCGCCAGCAGCTCGGAGGGCTCCAGCACCCAAGAGACCCAGTACTTC. Protein sequence: CASSSEGSSTQETQYF.

The sample holds a few counts of this clone. Other DNA sequences in the sample encode the same CDR3. This chain joins TRBV15 and TRBJ1-4, with D perhaps matching TRBD1 (5 bases). The V gene lost 0 bases and the J gene lost 7 bases, with 9 bases spanning the gap. CDR1 is LNHNV and CDR2 is YYDKDF in the germline V gene (reference sequence). This CDR3 comprises 14 residues. The CDR3 coding sequence is TGTGCCACCAGCAGAGATCGCGGGGCTGAAAAACTGTTTTTT. This translates into CATSRDRGAEKLFF.

J is TRBJ2-5 and V is TRBV2; D gene ambiguous. The CDR3 is 11 amino acids. CDR1 and CDR2 (germline): SNHLY, FYNNEI. V dropped 7 bases and J dropped 5 bases, with 8 bases sitting between them. CDR3 amino acids: CASNLVETQYF. The CDR3 region has the DNA TGTGCCAGCAACCTTGTTGAGACCCAGTACTTC.

The chain employs TRBV7-9 and TRBJ2-3; 10 bases map to TRBD2. V dropped 0 bases and J dropped 3; count of bases not matched to a gene: 3. The CDR3 totals 16 residues. Germline loops: CDR1 SEHNR, CDR2 FQNEAQ (reference sequence). CDR3 coding DNA: TGTGCCAGCAGCTTAGCGGGACTAGCGAAGACAGATACGCAGTATTTT. Amino acid sequence: CASSLAGLAKTDTQYF.

This clone was counted only a few times. The V gene is TRBV7-2, the J gene TRBJ2-4; perhaps TRBD1 as D (6 bases). This CDR3 is 14 amino acids long. Trimming took 5 bases from V and 8 from J, leaving 16 bases between them. CDR1 SGHTA and CDR2 FQGNSA come from the germline V gene. The CDR3 nucleotides read TGTGCCAGCAGCCGAACACACAAGGGGGACATTCAGTACTTC. Translating it yields CASSRTHKGDIQYF.

The rearrangement uses TRBV5-6 and TRBJ2-7, with 12 positions matching TRBD2. CDR3 size: 15 residues. The ends lost 2 bases at V and 5 bases at J; junction bases unmatched: 5. Per the germline V gene, CDR1 is SGHDT and CDR2 is YYEEEE. CDR3 amino acids: CASSFRLAGVHEQYF. CDR3 sequence (DNA): TGTGCCAGCAGCTTCCGACTAGCGGGAGTTCACGAGCAGTACTTC. Using reference TRBV5-6 and TRBJ2-7 for the parts outside the CDR3, the full variable domain is DAGVTQSPTHLIKTRGQQVTLRCSPKSGHDTVSWYQQALGQGPQFIFQYYEEEERQRGNFPDRFSGHQFPNYSSELNVNALLLGDSALYLCASSFRLAGVHEQYFGPGTRLTVT.

J is TRBJ2-5 and V is TRBV7-6; a possible D gene is TRBD2 (5 bases). The CDR3 covers 13 residues. V was cut by 1 base and J by 7 bases, with 10 bases left in between. The V gene's germline CDR1 is SGHVS and CDR2 FNYEAQ. The CDR3 bases are TGTGCCAGCAGCTTAGGCGGGTCTCCGACCCAGTACTTC. Its protein is CASSLGGSPTQYF.

This clone has just a few counts. The V call is TRBV2, the J call TRBJ2-4; possibly TRBD2 for D (6 bases). The germline V and J ends were trimmed by 6 bases and 8 bases, with 14 bases remaining between them. The CDR3 totals 13 residues. CDR1 is SNHLY, CDR2 FYNNEI, per germline. The CDR3 coding sequence is TGTGCCAGCAGACTCGGGAGTTTGGACATTCAGTACTTC. Its translation is CASRLGSLDIQYF.

The V gene is TRBV28, the J gene TRBJ1-2; the D gene is possibly TRBD1 (6 bases). The V gene's germline CDR1 is MDHEN and CDR2 SYDVKM. The CDR3 length is 14 residues. V was pared by 3 bases and J by 2 bases, with 10 bases between. The CDR3 here is CASSFTGRNYGYTF. The CDR3 DNA reads as TGTGCCAGCAGTTTCACAGGGCGGAACTATGGCTACACCTTC.

CDR3 loop: CAWSRESYNEQFF. CDR3 nucleotide sequence: TGTGCCTGGAGTAGAGAGAGTTACAATGAGCAGTTCTTC. The rearrangement joins TRBV30 to TRBJ2-1, with no clear D. The V end was cut by 2 bases, the J end by 4 bases, with 9 bases between. CDR1 and CDR2 (germline): GTSNPN, SVGIG (reference sequence). The CDR3 is 13 amino acids.

The gene calls are TRBV6-5 and TRBJ2-3, with D possibly being TRBD1 (6 bases). Trimming removed 6 bases at V and 1 base at J, with 11 bases between. The CDR3 covers 14 residues. Germline assignment: CDR1 MNHEY and CDR2 SVGAGI. As DNA, the CDR3 is TGTGCCAGCAGACCGGGACACGGCACAGATACGCAGTATTTT. This sequence encodes CASRPGHGTDTQYF.

The rearrangement links TRBV2 to TRBJ2-4; D unclear. CDR1 is SNHLY, CDR2 FYNNEI, per germline. V lost 4 bases, J lost 8 bases, and 9 bases lay in between. CDR3 length equals 12 residues. The CDR3 DNA reads as TGTGCCAGCAGTGCCTGGACGGACATTCAGTACTTC. It codes for CASSAWTDIQYF. Full variable domain (outside the CDR3, taken from reference TRBV2 and TRBJ2-4): EPEVTQTPSHQVTQMGQEVILRCVPISNHLYFYWYRQILGQKVEFLVSFYNNEISEKSEIFDDQFSVERPDGSNFTLKIRSTKLEDSAMYFCASSAWTDIQYFGAGTRLSVL.

Worth noting for this clone: This sample also contains other DNA sequences that code for the same CDR3. The chain has TRBV18 and TRBJ2-3; no clear D gene. The CDR3 covers 14 residues. Germline loops: CDR1 KGHSH, CDR2 LQKENI. The germline V and J ends were trimmed by 3 bases and 0 bases, with 7 bases remaining between them. The CDR3, as DNA: TGTGCCAGCTCACCTCAAGACAGCACAGATACGCAGTATTTT. It translates to CASSPQDSTDTQYF.